The 23 T cell receptor beta chains reported below all come from one sample, sequenced in a study of cytomegalovirus exposure and HLA in healthy donors. Clones were sequenced by immunoSEQ multiplex PCR, and TCRdb holds only the in-frame ones, with some missing. Of tens of thousands of clones listed, 94% were seen once; the top ten hold about 3.5%. The material sequenced was PBMCs. These receptors were taken from a woman aged 18 to 35 in good health and CMV-seropositive.

V gene TRBV11-2 combines with J gene TRBJ2-6; D not certain. This CDR3 has 17 residues. Germline-derived CDR1 and CDR2 are SGHAT and FQNNGV. V was clipped by 5 bases and J by 4 bases, with 18 bases between them. CDR3 in DNA: TGTGCCAGCAGCCCTCCCTCTTCCGGGTCGGGGGCCAACGTCCTGACTTTC. It encodes CASSPPSSGSGANVLTF.

This sequence joins TRBV5-1 and TRBJ1-2, with 10 bases fitting TRBD1. V lost 2 bases and J lost 7; bases outside the gene matches: 8. The CDR3 has 15 amino acids. Germline lookup yields CDR1 SGHRS and CDR2 YFSETQ. CDR3 sequence: CASSLTLGQGGGYTF. CDR3 nucleotide sequence: TGCGCCAGCAGCTTAACCCTCGGACAGGGGGGTGGCTACACCTTC.

V and J are TRBV21-1 and TRBJ1-2. TRBV21-1 represents a pseudogene. This CDR3 comprises 16 residues. The CDR3 region is CASSKVGVKANYGYTF. DNA for the CDR3: TGTGCCAGCAGCAAAGTCGGAGTTAAAGCTAACTATGGCTACACCTTC.

The chain uses TRBV7-8 and TRBJ1-1; 8 bases agree with TRBD1. The CDR3 is made up of 14 amino acids. The germline V gene encodes CDR1 SGHVS and CDR2 FQNEAQ. Trimming at V came to 6 bases and at J to 1 base, leaving 4 bases not matched to a gene. For the CDR3, the DNA is TGTGCCAGCAGGACCGGGACAGGGAACACTGAAGCTTTCTTT. This codes for CASRTGTGNTEAFF.

The chain recombines TRBV4-1 with TRBJ1-2; TRBD1 might be the D (5 bases). Trimming took off 3 bases at V and 2 bases at J, with 10 bases between the two ends. From germline, CDR1 is MGHRA and CDR2 YSYEKL. The CDR3 runs to 14 residues. The CDR3 nucleotides read TGCGCCAGCAGCCAGAAAGGGGTGAACTATGGCTACACCTTC. It encodes CASSQKGVNYGYTF.

V and J are TRBV7-9 and TRBJ2-1, with 16 bases identical to TRBD2. The CDR3 extends over 19 amino acids. V lost 6 bases, J lost 6 bases, and 14 bases stayed unmatched. Germline V lookup: CDR1 SEHNR, CDR2 FQNEAQ (reference sequence). The CDR3 DNA is TGTGCCAGCAGTCCCCCCCTGGGACTAGCGGGAGGGCCCGGCAATGAGCAGTTCTTC. Translating it yields CASSPPLGLAGGPGNEQFF. The full variable domain, rest sourced from reference TRBV7-9 and TRBJ2-1, is DTGVSQNPRHKITKRGQNVTFRCDPISEHNRLYWYRQTLGQGPEFLTYFQNEAQLEKSRLLSDRFSAERPKGSFSTLEIQRTEQGDSAMYLCASSPPLGLAGGPGNEQFFGPGTRLTVL.

The V call is TRBV18, the J call TRBJ1-5; tentative D call: TRBD1 (6 bases). This CDR3 is built from 16 residues. V dropped 2 bases and J dropped 3 bases, with 14 bases sitting between them. Germline CDR1 is KGHSH and CDR2 is LQKENI. Here the CDR3 reads CASSPDRWTHNQPQHF. The CDR3 coding sequence is TGTGCCAGCTCACCAGACAGGTGGACACACAATCAGCCCCAGCATTTT.

The J gene is TRBJ2-3, the V gene TRBV28; 9 bases fit TRBD1. Germline CDR1 reads MDHEN; CDR2 reads SYDVKM. The junction had 6 bases not matched to a gene; V was cut back by 3 bases and J by 2 bases. The CDR3 spans 16 residues. The CDR3 DNA reads TGTGCCAGCAGTTTCCCCGGGACAGGGTTCACAGATACGCAGTATTTT. Protein product: CASSFPGTGFTDTQYF. The full variable domain, completed using reference TRBV28 and TRBJ2-3, is DVKVTQSSRYLVKRTGEKVFLECVQDMDHENMFWYRQDPGLGLRLIYFSYDVKMKEKGDIPEGYSVSREKKERFSLILESASTNQTSMYLCASSFPGTGFTDTQYFGPGTRLTVL.

This clone was detected only once. The chain joins TRBV28 to TRBJ1-2, with 10 bases matching TRBD1. The ends lost 7 bases at V and 8 bases at J; junction bases unmatched: 10. CDR1 is MDHEN and CDR2 is SYDVKM in the germline V gene. This CDR3 is built from 14 residues. CDR3 sequence: CASKPPGTGEGYTF. CDR3 in DNA: TGTGCCAGCAAACCGCCCGGGACAGGGGAGGGCTACACCTTC.

This clone appeared a single time. The chain combines TRBV27 with TRBJ2-7, with D perhaps TRBD2 (7 bases). The V and J ends lost 3 bases and 7 bases respectively, with 13 bases between them. This CDR3 is built from 13 residues. Per germline, CDR1 MNHEY and CDR2 SMNVEV (reference sequence). DNA of the CDR3: TGTGCCAGCAGTTTGGGGGGGCCCCGTGAGCAGTACTTC. Protein: CASSLGGPREQYF.

This clone appeared a single time. The chain couples TRBV5-8 to TRBJ1-6, with 9 bases fitting TRBD1. The V gene's germline CDR1 is SGHTS and CDR2 YDEGEE. The CDR3 spans 15 residues. The ends lost 4 bases at V and 10 bases at J; junction bases unmatched: 9. This chain's CDR3 is CASSPTGGIGSPLHF. CDR3 bases: TGTGCCAGCAGCCCGACAGGGGGTATAGGGTCACCCCTCCACTTT.

The rearrangement links TRBV27 to TRBJ2-3; the D gene is possibly TRBD2 (7 bases). Trimming cost V 1 base and J 6 bases, with 14 bases left between them. The CDR3 spans 15 residues. Germline-derived CDR1 and CDR2 are MNHEY and SMNVEV (reference sequence). The CDR3 bases are TGTGCCAGCAGTTTATGGGTCGGGGGGCCGGATACGCAGTATTTT. Protein: CASSLWVGGPDTQYF.

The chain links TRBV4-2 to TRBJ2-1; 8 positions match TRBD2. The CDR3 is 17 residues long. From germline, CDR1 is LGHNA and CDR2 YNFKEQ. Germline trimming cut 1 base from V and 4 bases from J; bases unmatched to any gene: 9. CDR3: CASSQGGRGDPYNEQFF. CDR3 DNA: TGTGCCAGCAGCCAAGGGGGGCGGGGGGACCCTTACAATGAGCAGTTCTTC.

The genes are TRBV5-1 and TRBJ2-7; 7 bases fit TRBD1. The CDR3 runs to 14 residues. Germline assignment: CDR1 SGHRS and CDR2 YFSETQ. V lost 0 bases, J lost 3 bases, and 3 bases stayed unmatched. CDR3 amino acids: CASSLGDSHYEQYF. In nucleotides, the CDR3 is TGCGCCAGCAGCTTGGGGGACAGTCACTACGAGCAGTACTTC.

The rearrangement uses TRBV5-1 and TRBJ2-1, with TRBD2 matching over 12 bases. V dropped 5 bases and J dropped 4; count of bases not matched to a gene: 4. Germline values: CDR1 SGHRS, CDR2 YFSETQ. This CDR3 is 15 amino acids long. The CDR3 reads CASRTSGSQYNEQFF. CDR3 bases: TGCGCCAGCAGGACTAGCGGGAGCCAGTACAATGAGCAGTTCTTC.

V and J are TRBV6-1 and TRBJ1-1, with 7 bases identical to TRBD1. With V trimmed by 7 bases and J by 7 bases, 6 bases remained unmatched. The CDR3 spans 12 residues. Germline CDR1 and CDR2: MNHNS and SASEGT. CDR3 sequence (DNA): TGTGCCAGCAAGGGACAGACTATTGAAGCTTTCTTT. Its protein is CASKGQTIEAFF.

For the CDR3, the DNA is TGTGCCAGCACCTTTCCCAGGGGGGCGTCTGGATCTGAAGCTTTCTTT. Protein sequence: CASTFPRGASGSEAFF. The chain links TRBV28 to TRBJ1-1; TRBD1 matches 7 bases. There are 16 residues in the CDR3. Losses at the gene ends were 7 bases for V and 6 bases for J; bases not matched to a gene: 17. Germline loops: CDR1 MDHEN, CDR2 SYDVKM.

CDR3 region: CASSKPTDLLGNTIYF. The CDR3 DNA reads TGTGCCAGTAGTAAGCCTACAGACCTCCTTGGAAACACCATATATTTT. The rearrangement uses TRBV19 and TRBJ1-3; no clear D gene. This CDR3 comprises 16 residues. V lost 4 bases to trimming and J lost 3 bases, with 16 bases between them. The germline V gene encodes CDR1 LNHDA and CDR2 SQIVND (reference sequence).

The chain carries TRBV27 and TRBJ1-2; perhaps TRBD1 as D (5 bases). The CDR3 length is 13 residues. The germline CDR1 and CDR2 sequences are MNHEY and SMNVEV (reference sequence). The V end was cut by 0 bases, the J end by 13 bases, with 15 bases between. DNA of the CDR3: TGTGCCAGCAGTTTATCGGTCTTTCAGGGCCTCACCTTC. Translation: CASSLSVFQGLTF.

The rearrangement joins TRBV9 to TRBJ2-1, with a tentative D call TRBD2 (6 bases). From germline, CDR1 is SGDLS and CDR2 YYNGEE. V was cut by 0 bases and J by 2 bases, with 9 bases left in between. The CDR3 loop spans 15 amino acids. Here the CDR3 DNA reads TGTGCCAGCAGCGTAGACGGGAGCGCCTACAATGAGCAGTTCTTC. Residues: CASSVDGSAYNEQFF. Full variable domain (outside the CDR3, taken from reference TRBV9 and TRBJ2-1): DSGVTQTPKHLITATGQRVTLRCSPRSGDLSVYWYQQSLDQGLQFLIQYYNGEERAKGNILERFSAQQFPDLHSELNLSSLELGDSALYFCASSVDGSAYNEQFFGPGTRLTVL.

The rearrangement uses TRBV10-3 and TRBJ2-3; 10 nucleotides agree with TRBD2. This CDR3 is built from 15 residues. V trimming: 2 bases; J trimming: 5 bases; junction bases outside the gene matches: 4. Germline loops: CDR1 ENHRY, CDR2 SYGVKD. CDR3 in DNA: TGTGCCATCAGTGAGCAGCGGGGGGGCCAAGATACGCAGTATTTT. Translation gives CAISEQRGGQDTQYF.

This chain links TRBV28 with TRBJ1-5; D is perhaps TRBD1 (5 bases). Between the trimmed V and J ends, which lost 7 bases and 0 bases, there was a span of 10 bases. The CDR3 is 14 residues long. Germline CDR1 reads MDHEN; CDR2 reads SYDVKM. DNA for the CDR3: TGTGCCAGCATGGGGGACTATAGCAATCAGCCCCAGCATTTT. Its translation is CASMGDYSNQPQHF.

CDR3 protein: CASSLDPLDRGVTEAFF. CDR3 in DNA: TGTGCCAGCAGCTTAGACCCTCTAGACAGGGGTGTCACTGAAGCTTTCTTT. The rearrangement joins TRBV13 to TRBJ1-1, with TRBD1 matching 8 bases. The CDR3 contains 17 residues. V gave up 1 base and J gave up 4 bases; unmatched junction bases: 11. CDR1 is PRHDT, CDR2 FYEKMQ, per germline (reference sequence).